This paragraph covers one TCR beta chain sequence. Original handling: Estimates of nucleated cell counts were drawn from the amplification of reference gene primers. Data came from immunoSEQ multiplex PCR; TCRdb stores just in-frame clones and leaves some out. V, J and clone size are those of that table, while D and trimming were read from the DNA. The table records some 100,000 clones, 80% to 90% of them present only once. The sample originates from a study of blood T cell repertoires in COVID-19. Before being deemed recovered, Cohort 3 donors had two negative PCRs, clearance, or symptom resolution. Germline V gives CDR1 SGHNT, CDR2 YYREEE (reference sequence). The CDR3 covers 15 residues. V gave up 1 base and J gave up 3 bases, with 13 bases separating them.

Material: PBMCs or T cells enriched from blood (not recorded which). The genes are TRBV5-4 and TRBJ1-2; D perhaps matches TRBD1 (6 bases). The TCR comes from a woman between 45 and 65 years old who had recovered from COVID-19. The CDR3, as DNA: TGTGCCAGCAGCTTGATAGGGGGAGGGCACTATGGCTACACCTTC. Translating gives CASSLIGGGHYGYTF.